This T cell receptor (beta chain) was sequenced during a study of cytomegalovirus exposure and HLA in healthy donors. CDR3 size: 14 residues. Trimming left V 3 bases short and J 4 bases short, with 10 bases between. The germline V gene encodes CDR1 SGHTA and CDR2 FQGNSA. This clone occurred once. The target antigen is unknown. Although they were nominally healthy when sampled, donors likely had unrecorded immune exposures. General observations from the study: Among immune exposure information, only CMV serostatus was available.

Amplification used 60 Vbeta primers and 13 Jbeta primers. Assay: immunoSEQ multiplex PCR; the TCRdb copy retains only in-frame clones and omits some. The table has roughly 100,000 clones, around 65% seen once. The sequenced material came from PBMCs. The chain couples TRBV7-2 to TRBJ1-3; D is ambiguous. This clonotype was obtained from a woman in her forties or fifties in good health and CMV-seronegative. Written as DNA, the CDR3 is TGTGCCAGCAGCTTCAATCGTCTAGGAAACACCATATATTTT. Protein product: CASSFNRLGNTIYF.